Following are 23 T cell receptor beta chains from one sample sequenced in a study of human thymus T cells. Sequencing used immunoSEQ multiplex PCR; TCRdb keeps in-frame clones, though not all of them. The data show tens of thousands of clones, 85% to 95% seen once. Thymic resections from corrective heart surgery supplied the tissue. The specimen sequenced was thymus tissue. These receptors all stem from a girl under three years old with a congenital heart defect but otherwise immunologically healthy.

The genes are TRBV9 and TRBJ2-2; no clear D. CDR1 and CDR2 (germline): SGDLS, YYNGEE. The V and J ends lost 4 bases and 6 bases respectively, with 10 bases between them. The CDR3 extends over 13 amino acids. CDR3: CASSLNHAGELFF. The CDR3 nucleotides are TGTGCCAGCAGCCTTAATCATGCCGGGGAGCTGTTTTTT.

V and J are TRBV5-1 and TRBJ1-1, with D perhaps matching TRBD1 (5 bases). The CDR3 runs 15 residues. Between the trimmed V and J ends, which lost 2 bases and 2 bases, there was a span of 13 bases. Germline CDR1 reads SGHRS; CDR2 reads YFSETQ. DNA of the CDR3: TGCGCCAGCAGCTTAGTAGACAGCCTAAACACTGAAGCTTTCTTT. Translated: CASSLVDSLNTEAFF.

CDR3 protein: CASSPRQEHTEAFF. For the CDR3, the DNA is TGTGCCAGCAGCCCGCGACAGGAGCACACTGAAGCTTTCTTT. The V and J genes are TRBV7-2 and TRBJ1-1; tentatively, D is TRBD1 (6 bases). Trimming took off 5 bases at V and 3 bases at J, with 13 bases between the two ends. CDR3 length: 14 residues. Germline assignment: CDR1 SGHTA and CDR2 FQGNSA.

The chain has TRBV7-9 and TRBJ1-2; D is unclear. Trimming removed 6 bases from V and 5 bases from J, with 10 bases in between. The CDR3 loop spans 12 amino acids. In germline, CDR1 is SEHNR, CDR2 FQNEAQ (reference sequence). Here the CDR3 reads CASSKADYGYTF. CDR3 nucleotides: TGTGCCAGCAGTAAGGCTGATTATGGCTACACCTTC.

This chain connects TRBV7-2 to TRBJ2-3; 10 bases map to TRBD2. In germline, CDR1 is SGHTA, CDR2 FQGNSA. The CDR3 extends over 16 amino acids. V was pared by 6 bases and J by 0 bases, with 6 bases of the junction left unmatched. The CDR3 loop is CASRRAGGPSTDTQYF. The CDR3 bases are TGTGCCAGCAGGCGAGCGGGGGGGCCTAGCACAGATACGCAGTATTTT.

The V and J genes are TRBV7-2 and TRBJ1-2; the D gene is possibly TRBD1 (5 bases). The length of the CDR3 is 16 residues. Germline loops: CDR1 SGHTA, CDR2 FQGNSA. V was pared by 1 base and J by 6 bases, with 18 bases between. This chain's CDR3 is CASSLVVGQKIDGYTF. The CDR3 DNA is TGTGCCAGCAGCTTAGTGGTGGGGCAGAAAATCGATGGCTACACCTTC.

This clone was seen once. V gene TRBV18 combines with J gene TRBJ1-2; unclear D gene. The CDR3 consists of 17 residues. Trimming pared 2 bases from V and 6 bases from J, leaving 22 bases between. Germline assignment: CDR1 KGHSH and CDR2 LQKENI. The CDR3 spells CASSPFVTDYRRDGYTF. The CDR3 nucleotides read TGTGCCAGCTCACCATTCGTAACAGATTATCGACGAGATGGCTACACCTTC.

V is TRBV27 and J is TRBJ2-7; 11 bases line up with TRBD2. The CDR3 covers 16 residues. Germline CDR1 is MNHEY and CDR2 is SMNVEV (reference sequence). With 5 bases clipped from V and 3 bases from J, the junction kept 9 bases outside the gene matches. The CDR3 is CASSESVAGGVYEQYF. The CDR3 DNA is TGTGCCAGCAGTGAAAGCGTAGCGGGAGGGGTCTACGAGCAGTACTTC.

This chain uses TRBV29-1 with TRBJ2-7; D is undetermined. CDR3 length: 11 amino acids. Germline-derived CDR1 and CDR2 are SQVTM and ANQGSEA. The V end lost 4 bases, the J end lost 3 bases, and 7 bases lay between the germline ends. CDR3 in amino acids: CSVVRSYEQYF. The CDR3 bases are TGCAGCGTTGTAAGGAGCTACGAGCAGTACTTC.

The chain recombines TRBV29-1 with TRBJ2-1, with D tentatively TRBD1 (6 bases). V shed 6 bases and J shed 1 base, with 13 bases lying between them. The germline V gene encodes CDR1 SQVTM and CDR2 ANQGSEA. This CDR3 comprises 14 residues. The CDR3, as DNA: TGCAGCGTCGCTTGGACAGATTCCTACAATGAGCAGTTCTTC. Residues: CSVAWTDSYNEQFF.

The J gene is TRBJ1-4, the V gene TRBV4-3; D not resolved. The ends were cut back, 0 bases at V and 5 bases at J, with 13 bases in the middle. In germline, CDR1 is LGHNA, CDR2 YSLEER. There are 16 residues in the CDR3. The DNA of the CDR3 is TGCGCCAGCAGCCAAGAACGGCGTCGGCCAAATGAAAAACTGTTTTTT. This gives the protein CASSQERRRPNEKLFF.

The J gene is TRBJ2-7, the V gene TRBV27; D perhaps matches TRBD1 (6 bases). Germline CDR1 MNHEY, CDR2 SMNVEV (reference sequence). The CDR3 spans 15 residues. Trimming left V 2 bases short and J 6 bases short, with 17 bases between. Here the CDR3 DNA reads TGTGCCAGCAGTTTAGGGACAACCATCAACGGCGAGCAGTACTTC. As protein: CASSLGTTINGEQYF.

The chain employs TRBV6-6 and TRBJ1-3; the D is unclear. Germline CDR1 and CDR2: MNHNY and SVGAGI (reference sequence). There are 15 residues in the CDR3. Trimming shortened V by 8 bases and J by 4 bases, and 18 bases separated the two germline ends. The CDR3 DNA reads TGTGCCAGCGGCACAGACCCCGCAAGGGGAAACACCATATATTTT. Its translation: CASGTDPARGNTIYF.

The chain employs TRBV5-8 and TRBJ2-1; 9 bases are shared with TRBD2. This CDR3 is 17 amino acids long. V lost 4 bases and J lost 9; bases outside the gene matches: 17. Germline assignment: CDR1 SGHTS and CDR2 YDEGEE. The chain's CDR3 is CASSRIPREGLFGEQFF. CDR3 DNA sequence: TGTGCCAGCAGCCGAATCCCGCGGGAGGGCCTTTTTGGTGAGCAGTTCTTC.

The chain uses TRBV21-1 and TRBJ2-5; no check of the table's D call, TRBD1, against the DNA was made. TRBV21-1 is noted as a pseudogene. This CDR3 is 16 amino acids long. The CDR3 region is CASSKGAPDRQETQYF. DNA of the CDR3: TGTGCCAGCAGCAAAGGAGCCCCCGACAGACAAGAGACCCAGTACTTC.

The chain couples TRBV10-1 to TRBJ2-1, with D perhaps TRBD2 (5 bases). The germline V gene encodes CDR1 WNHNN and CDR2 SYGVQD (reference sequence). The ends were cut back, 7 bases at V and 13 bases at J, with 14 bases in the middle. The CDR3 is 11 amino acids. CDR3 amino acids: CASTDGGDQFF. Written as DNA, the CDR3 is TGCGCCAGCACCGATGGAGGTGATCAGTTCTTC.

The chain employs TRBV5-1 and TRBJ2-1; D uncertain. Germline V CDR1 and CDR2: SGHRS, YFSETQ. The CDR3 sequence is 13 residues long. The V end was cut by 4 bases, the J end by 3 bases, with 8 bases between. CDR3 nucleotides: TGCGCCAGCAGCCCTCGACGCTACAATGAGCAGTTCTTC. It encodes CASSPRRYNEQFF. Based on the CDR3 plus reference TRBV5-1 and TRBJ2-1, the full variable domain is KAGVTQTPRYLIKTRGQQVTLSCSPISGHRSVSWYQQTPGQGLQFLFEYFSETQRNKGNFPGRFSGRQFSNSRSEMNVSTLELGDSALYLCASSPRRYNEQFFGPGTRLTVL.

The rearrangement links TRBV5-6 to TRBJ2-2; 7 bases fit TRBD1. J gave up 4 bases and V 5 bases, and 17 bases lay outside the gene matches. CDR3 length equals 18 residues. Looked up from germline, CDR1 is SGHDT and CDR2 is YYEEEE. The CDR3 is CASSLMRQGKPPTGELFF. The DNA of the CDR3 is TGTGCCAGCAGTTTGATGAGACAGGGAAAACCCCCCACCGGGGAGCTGTTTTTT.

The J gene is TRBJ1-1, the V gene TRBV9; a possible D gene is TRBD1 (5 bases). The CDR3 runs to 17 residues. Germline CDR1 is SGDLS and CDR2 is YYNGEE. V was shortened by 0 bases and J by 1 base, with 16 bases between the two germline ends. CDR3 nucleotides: TGTGCCAGCAGCGTAGGGAGAGAATCTACAGGGAACACTGAAGCTTTCTTT. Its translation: CASSVGRESTGNTEAFF. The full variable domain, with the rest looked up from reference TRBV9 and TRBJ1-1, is DSGVTQTPKHLITATGQRVTLRCSPRSGDLSVYWYQQSLDQGLQFLIQYYNGEERAKGNILERFSAQQFPDLHSELNLSSLELGDSALYFCASSVGRESTGNTEAFFGQGTRLTVV.

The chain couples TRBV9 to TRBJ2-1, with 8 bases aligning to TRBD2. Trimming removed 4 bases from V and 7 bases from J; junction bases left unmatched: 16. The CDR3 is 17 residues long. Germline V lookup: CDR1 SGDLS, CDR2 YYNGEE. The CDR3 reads CASSIPKDGRGRNEQFF. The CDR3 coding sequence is TGTGCCAGCAGCATTCCAAAGGACGGGAGGGGTCGGAATGAGCAGTTCTTC.

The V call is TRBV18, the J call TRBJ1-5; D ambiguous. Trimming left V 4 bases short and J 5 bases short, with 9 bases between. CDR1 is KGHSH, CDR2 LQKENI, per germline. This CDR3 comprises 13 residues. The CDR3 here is CASSHHADQPQHF. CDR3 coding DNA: TGTGCCAGCTCACACCATGCCGATCAGCCCCAGCATTTT.

DNA for the CDR3: TGTGCCAGCAGCGTTAGACCCCATAGGGCCACCTACGAGCAGTACTTC. It codes for CASSVRPHRATYEQYF. This rearrangement joins TRBV9 to TRBJ2-7; D is unresolved. CDR3 length: 16 residues. The ends were cut back, 2 bases at V and 2 bases at J, with 17 bases in the middle. Germline CDR1 reads SGDLS; CDR2 reads YYNGEE.

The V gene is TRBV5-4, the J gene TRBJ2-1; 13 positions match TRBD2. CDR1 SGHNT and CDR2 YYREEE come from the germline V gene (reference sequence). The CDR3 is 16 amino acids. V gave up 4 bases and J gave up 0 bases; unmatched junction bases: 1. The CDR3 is CASSGTSGISYNEQFF. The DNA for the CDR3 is TGTGCCAGCAGCGGGACTAGCGGGATCTCCTACAATGAGCAGTTCTTC.